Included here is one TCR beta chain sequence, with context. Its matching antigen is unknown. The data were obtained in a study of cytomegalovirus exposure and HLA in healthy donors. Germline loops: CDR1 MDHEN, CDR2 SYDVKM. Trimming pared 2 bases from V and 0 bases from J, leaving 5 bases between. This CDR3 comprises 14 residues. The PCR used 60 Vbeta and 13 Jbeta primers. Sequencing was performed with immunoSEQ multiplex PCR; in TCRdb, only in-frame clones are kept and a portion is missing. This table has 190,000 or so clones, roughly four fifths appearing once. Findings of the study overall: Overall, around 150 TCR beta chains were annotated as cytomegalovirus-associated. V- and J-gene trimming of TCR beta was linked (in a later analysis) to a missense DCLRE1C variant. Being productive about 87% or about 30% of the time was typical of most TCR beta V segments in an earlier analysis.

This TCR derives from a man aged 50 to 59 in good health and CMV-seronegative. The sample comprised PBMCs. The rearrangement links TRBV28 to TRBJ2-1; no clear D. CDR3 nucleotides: TGTGCCAGCAGTTTAGCCAGCTCCTACAATGAGCAGTTCTTC. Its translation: CASSLASSYNEQFF.